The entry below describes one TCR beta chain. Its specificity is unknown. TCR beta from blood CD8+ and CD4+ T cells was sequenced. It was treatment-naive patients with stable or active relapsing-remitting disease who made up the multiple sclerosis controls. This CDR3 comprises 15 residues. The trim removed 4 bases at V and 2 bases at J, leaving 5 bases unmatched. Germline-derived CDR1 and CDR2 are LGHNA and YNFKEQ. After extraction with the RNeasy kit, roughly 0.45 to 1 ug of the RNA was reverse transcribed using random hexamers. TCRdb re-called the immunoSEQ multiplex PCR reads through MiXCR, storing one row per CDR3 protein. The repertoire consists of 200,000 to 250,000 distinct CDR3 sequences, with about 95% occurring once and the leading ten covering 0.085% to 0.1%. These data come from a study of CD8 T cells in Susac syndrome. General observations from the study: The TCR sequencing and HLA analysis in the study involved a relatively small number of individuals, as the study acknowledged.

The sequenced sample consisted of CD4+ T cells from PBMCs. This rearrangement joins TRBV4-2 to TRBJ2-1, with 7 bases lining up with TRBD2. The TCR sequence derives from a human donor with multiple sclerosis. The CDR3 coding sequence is TGTGCCAGCAGCCCAGCGGGACCTACCTACAATGAGCAGTTCTTC. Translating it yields CASSPAGPTYNEQFF.